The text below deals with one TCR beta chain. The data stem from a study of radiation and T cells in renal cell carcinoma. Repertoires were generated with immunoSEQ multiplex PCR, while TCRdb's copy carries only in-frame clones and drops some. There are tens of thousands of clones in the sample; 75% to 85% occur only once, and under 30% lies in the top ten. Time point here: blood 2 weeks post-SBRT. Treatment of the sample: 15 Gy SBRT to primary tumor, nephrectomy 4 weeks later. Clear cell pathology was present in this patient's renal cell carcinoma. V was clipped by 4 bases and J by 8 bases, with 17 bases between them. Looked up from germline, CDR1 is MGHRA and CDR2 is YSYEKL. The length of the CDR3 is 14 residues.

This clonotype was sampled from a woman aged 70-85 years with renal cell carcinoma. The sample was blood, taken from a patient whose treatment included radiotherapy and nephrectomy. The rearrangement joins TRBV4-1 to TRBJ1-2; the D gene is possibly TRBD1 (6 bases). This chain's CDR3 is CASSLLGGAQGYTF. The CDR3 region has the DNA TGCGCCAGCAGCCTCCTGGGGGGGGCGCAGGGCTACACCTTC.